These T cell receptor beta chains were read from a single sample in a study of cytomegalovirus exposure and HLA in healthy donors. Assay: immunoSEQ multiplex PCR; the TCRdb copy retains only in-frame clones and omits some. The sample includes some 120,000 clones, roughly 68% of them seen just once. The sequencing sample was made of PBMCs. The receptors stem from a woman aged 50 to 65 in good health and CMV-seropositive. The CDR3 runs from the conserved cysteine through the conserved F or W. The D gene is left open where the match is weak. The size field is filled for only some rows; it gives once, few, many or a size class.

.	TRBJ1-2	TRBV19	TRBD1	TGTGCCAGTAGTATGACGTCCGGGACAGGTAGAATGAACTATGGCTACACCTTC	CASSMTSGTGRMNYGYTF
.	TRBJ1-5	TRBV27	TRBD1	TGTGCCAGCAGTGCCGACAGGGCCCAGCCCCAGCATTTT	CASSADRAQPQHF
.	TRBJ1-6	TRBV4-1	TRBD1	TGCGCCAGCAGCGCTAAAGCCCCGGGACAGGGAAATTCACCCCTCCACTTT	CASSAKAPGQGNSPLHF
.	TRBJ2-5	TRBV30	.	TGTGCCCAAGTAATACAGGGATTGGAGACCCAGTACTTC	CAQVIQGLETQYF
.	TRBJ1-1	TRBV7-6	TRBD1	TGTGCCAGCAGCCGAGGGACAGGTAACACTGAGGCTTTCTTT	CASSRGTGNTEAFF
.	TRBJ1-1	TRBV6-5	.	TGTGCCAGCAGTCGGGGGAACACTGAAGCTTTCTTT	CASSRGNTEAFF
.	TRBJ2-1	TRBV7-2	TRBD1	TGTGCCAGCAGCTTCGGGACAGGGGGCGCCGGCAATGAGCAGTTCTTC	CASSFGTGGAGNEQFF
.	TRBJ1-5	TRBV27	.	TGTGCCAGCAGTTTAGCCAGTAAAGGGGGACCCCAGCATTTT	CASSLASKGGPQHF
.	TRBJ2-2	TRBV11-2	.	TGTGCCAGCAGCCAAGATGAGTCCGGGGAGCTGTTTTTT	CASSQDESGELFF
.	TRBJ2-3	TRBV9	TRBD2	TGTGCCAGCAGCGCGCGGGGGAGTCGAGATACGCAGTATTTT	CASSARGSRDTQYF
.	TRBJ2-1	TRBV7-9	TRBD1	TGTGCCAGCAGCCACGGGACAGGTTGGAACGAGCAGTTCTTC	CASSHGTGWNEQFF
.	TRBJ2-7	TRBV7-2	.	TGTGCCAGCAGCTCTAAAAACGAGCAGTACTTC	CASSSKNEQYF
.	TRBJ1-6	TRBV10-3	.	TGTGCCATCAGTGGAGGTGGGAATTCACCCCTCCACTTT	CAISGGGNSPLHF
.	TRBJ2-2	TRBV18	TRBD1	TGTGCCAGCTCACCAAAGGACAGGGTCACCGGGGAGCTGTTTTTT	CASSPKDRVTGELFF
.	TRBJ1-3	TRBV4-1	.	TGCGCCAGCAGCCAAGGGGGACTGCCCTGGGCAGTTGGAAACACCATATATTTT	CASSQGGLPWAVGNTIYF
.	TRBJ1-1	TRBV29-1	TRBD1	TGCAGCGTTGACAGGGGGCCTACTGAAGCTTTCTTT	CSVDRGPTEAFF
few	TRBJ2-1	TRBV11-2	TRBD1	TGTGCCAGCAGCTCGGACAGGGGCTCCTACAATGAGCAGTTCTTC	CASSSDRGSYNEQFF
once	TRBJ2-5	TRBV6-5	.	TGTGCCAGCAGTTACCAGAGAAACAGCAAAGAGACCCAGTACTTC	CASSYQRNSKETQYF
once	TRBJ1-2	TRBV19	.	TGTGCCAGTAGTATGGGGGGGGACGGCTACACCTTC	CASSMGGDGYTF
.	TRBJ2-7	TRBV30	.	TGTGCCTGGAGTGTATACAGGGACGACTACGAGCAGTACTTC	CAWSVYRDDYEQYF
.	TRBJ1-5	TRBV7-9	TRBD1	TGTGCCAGCAGCTCGACAGGGGGCAATCAGCCCCAGCATTTT	CASSSTGGNQPQHF
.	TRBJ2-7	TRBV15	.	TGTGCCACCAGCAGTCAGGGTAAGGGCTACGAGCAGTACTTC	CATSSQGKGYEQYF
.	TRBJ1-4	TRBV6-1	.	TGTGCCAGCAGTGAACGGGGGGAAAAACTGTTTTTT	CASSERGEKLFF
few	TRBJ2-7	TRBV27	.	TGTGCCAGCAGTTTGGCTAAGGCGTACAGCTCCTACGAGCAGTACTTC	CASSLAKAYSSYEQYF
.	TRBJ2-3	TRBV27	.	TGTGCCAGCAGTTCATTTGGCACAGATACGCAGTATTTT	CASSSFGTDTQYF
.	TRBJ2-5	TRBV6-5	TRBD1	TGTGCCAGCAGGCAGACAGGGGAGGAGACCCAGTACTTC	CASRQTGEETQYF
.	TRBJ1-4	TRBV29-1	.	TGCAGCGCCTCCGGGACACATAATGAAAAACTGTTTTTT	CSASGTHNEKLFF
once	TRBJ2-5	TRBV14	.	TGTGCCAGCAGCCAAGATTCTTTCCCAGAGACCCAGTACTTC	CASSQDSFPETQYF
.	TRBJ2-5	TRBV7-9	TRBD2	TGTGCCAGCAGCGGCAGCGGGGAAGGGGAGACCCAGTACTTC	CASSGSGEGETQYF
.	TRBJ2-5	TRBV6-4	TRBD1	TGTGCCAGCAGTCAGGACAGGTTTGAGACCCAGTACTTC	CASSQDRFETQYF
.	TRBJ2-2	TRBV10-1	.	TGCGCCAGCAGTGAGGGGCCACGGGAGCTGTTTTTT	CASSEGPRELFF
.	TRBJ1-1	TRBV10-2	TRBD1	TGCGCCAGCAATCGACAGGGACAAAACACTGAAGCTTTCTTT	CASNRQGQNTEAFF
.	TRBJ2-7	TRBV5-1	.	TGCGCCAGCAGAGTAACAGGTGGGCCCTACGAGCAGTACTTC	CASRVTGGPYEQYF
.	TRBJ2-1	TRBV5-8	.	TGTGCCACCACGGAGGTCCTTGGAGGAGATGAGCAGTTCTTC	CATTEVLGGDEQFF
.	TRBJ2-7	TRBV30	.	TGTGCCTGGAGTCAGGGATACGAGCAGTACTTC	CAWSQGYEQYF
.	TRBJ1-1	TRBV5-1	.	TGCGCCAGCAGCTTCCAGGATGGGGAAGCTTTCTTT	CASSFQDGEAFF
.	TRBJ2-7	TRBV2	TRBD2	TGTGCCAGCAGGCTCGGAGAGGGAGGGGTCGAGCAGTACTTC	CASRLGEGGVEQYF
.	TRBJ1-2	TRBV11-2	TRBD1	TGTGCCAGCAGCTTAGGGGACAGGGGAGGCTACACCTTC	CASSLGDRGGYTF
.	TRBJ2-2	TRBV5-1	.	TGCGCCAGCAGCTTGGGCGGCGGGGCGACCGGGGAGCTGTTTTTT	CASSLGGGATGELFF
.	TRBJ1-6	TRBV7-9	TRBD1	TGTCCCAGCAGCTTAACCGGGACAGGGAACTCACCCCTCCACTTT	CPSSLTGTGNSPLHF
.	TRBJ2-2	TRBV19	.	TGTGCCAGTAGTATGCAGGGGAGTTACACCGGGGAGCTGTTTTTT	CASSMQGSYTGELFF
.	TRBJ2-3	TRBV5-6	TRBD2	TGTGCCAGCAGCTCCCCAAGCGGGGGCACAGATACGCAGTATTTT	CASSSPSGGTDTQYF
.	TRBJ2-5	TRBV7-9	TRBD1	TGTGCCAGCAGCCCGGGGACAGGTGGGGAGACCCAGTACTTC	CASSPGTGGETQYF
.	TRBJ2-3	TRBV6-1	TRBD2	TGTGCCAGCAGTGAGTCTAGCGGGGGATTGGATACGCAGTATTTT	CASSESSGGLDTQYF
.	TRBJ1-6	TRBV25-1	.	TGTGCCAGCAGTGTTGACAGTAATTCACCCCTCCACTTT	CASSVDSNSPLHF
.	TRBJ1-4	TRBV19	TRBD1	TGTGCCAGTAGACCTACAGGGGGTGACGAAAAGCTGTTTTTT	CASRPTGGDEKLFF
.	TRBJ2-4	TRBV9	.	TGTGCCAGCAGCGTAGACGCGGGGACTTTGAAAAACATTCAGTACTTC	CASSVDAGTLKNIQYF
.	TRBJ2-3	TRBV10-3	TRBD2	TGTGCCATCAGTGCGGAGCGGGGGGGCGGGGATACGCAGTATTTT	CAISAERGGGDTQYF
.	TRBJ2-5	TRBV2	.	TGTGCCGGAGGCCTCACACCTCAAGAGACCCAGTACTTC	CAGGLTPQETQYF
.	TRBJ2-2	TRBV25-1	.	TGTGCCAGCTCAGCCTCAGGGAAGAGTCCCGGGGAGCTGTTTTTT	CASSASGKSPGELFF
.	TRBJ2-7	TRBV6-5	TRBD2	TGTGCCAGCAGTCAAATGGGGGGGGCCTACGAGCAGTACTTC	CASSQMGGAYEQYF
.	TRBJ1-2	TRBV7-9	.	TGTGCCAGCAGTTTAAACATGATCAACTATGGCTACACCTTC	CASSLNMINYGYTF
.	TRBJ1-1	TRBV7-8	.	TGTGCCAGCAGCTCCGATGGAGGGAACACTGAAGCTTTCTTT	CASSSDGGNTEAFF
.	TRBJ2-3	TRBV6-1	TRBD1	TGTGCCAGCAAGCGGGACAGGGGTTCAGATACGCAGTATTTT	CASKRDRGSDTQYF
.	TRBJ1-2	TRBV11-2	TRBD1	TGTGCCAGCAGCTTAGCCTTCACAGGGGGGAACTATGGCTACACCTTC	CASSLAFTGGNYGYTF